Listed below are T cell receptor beta chains from one sample, sequenced in a study of shared clonotypes between healthy human individuals. Libraries were prepared by immunoSEQ multiplex PCR; TCRdb keeps only in-frame clonotypes and omits some of them. The table has about 2.4 million clones, 93% seen once. Specimen: naive CD4+ T cells from PBMCs. The source of these receptors is a man aged 18 to 30 in good health. Some clones in this sample may be carry-over from other donors' samples. Each CDR3 is given with its conserved first and last residue. The D gene is left open where the match is weak. Not all rows give a size; the values are once, few, many and, for expanded clones, a class.

V: TRBV7-8; size: NA; J: TRBJ2-3; length: 17; D: TRBD1; DNA: TGTGCCAGCAGCTTACCGGGGACAGTTCCAAGCACAGATACGCAGTATTTT; CDR3: CASSLPGTVPSTDTQYF
V: TRBV18; size: NA; J: TRBJ1-5; length: 15; D: TRBD1; DNA: TGTGCCAGCTCACCACTAGGGGGCAGCAATCAGCCCCAGCATTTT; CDR3: CASSPLGGSNQPQHF
V: TRBV28; size: NA; J: TRBJ1-1; length: 16; D: NA; DNA: TGTGCCAGCAGTTCGCAGCTGAGGGGTGTGAACACTGAAGCTTTCTTT; CDR3: CASSSQLRGVNTEAFF
V: TRBV27; size: NA; J: TRBJ1-1; length: 18; D: TRBD1; DNA: TGTGCCAGCAGTTCTCCGACCGGGACAGGGGAGGTGGGCACTGAAGCTTTCTTT; CDR3: CASSSPTGTGEVGTEAFF
V: TRBV4-2; size: NA; J: TRBJ1-5; length: 14; D: NA; DNA: TGTGCCAGCAGCCAACCAGGGGTGGTTCAGCCCCAGCATTTT; CDR3: CASSQPGVVQPQHF
V: TRBV5-1; size: NA; J: TRBJ2-3; length: 17; D: TRBD2; DNA: TGCGCCAGCAGCTTGGCCCCTATAGCGGGGGGGAGGGATACGCAGTATTTT; CDR3: CASSLAPIAGGRDTQYF
V: TRBV6-5; size: NA; J: TRBJ2-7; length: 14; D: TRBD1; DNA: TGTGCCAGCGGGGACAGGTCGGGGACCTACGAGCAGTACTTC; CDR3: CASGDRSGTYEQYF
V: TRBV6-5; size: NA; J: TRBJ2-2; length: 14; D: NA; DNA: TGTGCCAGCAGTTACGGATACGCCACCGGGGAGCTGTTTTTT; CDR3: CASSYGYATGELFF
V: TRBV2; size: NA; J: TRBJ2-7; length: 14; D: TRBD2; DNA: TGTGCCAGCACCCGGACTAGCTCCAACTACGAGCAGTACTTC; CDR3: CASTRTSSNYEQYF
V: TRBV7-2; size: NA; J: TRBJ2-2; length: 15; D: NA; DNA: TGTGCCAGCAGCTTACTAGATGGGGTCTACGGGGAGCTGTTTTTT; CDR3: CASSLLDGVYGELFF
V: TRBV27; size: once; J: TRBJ2-5; length: 13; D: NA; DNA: TGTGCCAGCAGTTTATCGTGGGCGGAGACCCAGTACTTC; CDR3: CASSLSWAETQYF
V: TRBV5-1; size: once; J: TRBJ2-3; length: 14; D: NA; DNA: TGCGCCAGCAGCTTGGCCGGTAGCGCAGATACGCAGTATTTT; CDR3: CASSLAGSADTQYF
V: TRBV6-5; size: once; J: TRBJ2-1; length: 15; D: TRBD2; DNA: TGTGCCAGCAGCCCAAGATCTAGCGGGGGGGGTGAGCAGTTCTTC; CDR3: CASSPRSSGGGEQFF
V: TRBV6-5; size: NA; J: TRBJ2-7; length: 14; D: TRBD2; DNA: TGTGCCAGCAGGACGGGACTAGCGGGAGACGAGCAGTACTTC; CDR3: CASRTGLAGDEQYF
V: TRBV29-1; size: NA; J: TRBJ1-1; length: 13; D: TRBD1; DNA: TGCAGCGGTGCACAGGGGGCGCGTACTGAAGCTTTCTTT; CDR3: CSGAQGARTEAFF
V: TRBV2; size: NA; J: TRBJ2-5; length: 12; D: NA; DNA: TGTGCCAGCAGTTTCAGCGTAGAGACCCAGTACTTC; CDR3: CASSFSVETQYF
V: TRBV28; size: NA; J: TRBJ1-2; length: 12; D: NA; DNA: TGTGCCAGCAGTTCCCGGGGCTATGGCTACACCTTC; CDR3: CASSSRGYGYTF
V: TRBV2; size: NA; J: TRBJ2-3; length: 13; D: NA; DNA: TGTGCCAGCAAGGGAGCCAACCATGATACGCAGTATTTT; CDR3: CASKGANHDTQYF
V: TRBV18; size: NA; J: TRBJ1-1; length: 16; D: NA; DNA: TGTGCCAGCTCAGCAGGACGGATTCGGTCGAAAACTGAAGCTTTCTTT; CDR3: CASSAGRIRSKTEAFF
V: TRBV30; size: NA; J: TRBJ1-1; length: 13; D: NA; DNA: TGTGCCTGGAGTACAGGTTCGAACACTGAAGCTTTCTTT; CDR3: CAWSTGSNTEAFF
V: TRBV5-1; size: NA; J: TRBJ1-3; length: 14; D: TRBD1; DNA: TGCGCCAGCAGCATCGGGACAGGGAGAAACACCATATATTTT; CDR3: CASSIGTGRNTIYF
V: TRBV19; size: NA; J: TRBJ1-4; length: 15; D: NA; DNA: TGTGCCAGTAGTATTTTCGGGGTGCTAAGTGAAAAACTGTTTTTT; CDR3: CASSIFGVLSEKLFF
V: TRBV4-2; size: NA; J: TRBJ2-1; length: 17; D: TRBD2; DNA: TGTGCCAGCAGCCAAGTGGCGGGGGGAAGCTCCTACAATGAGCAGTTCTTC; CDR3: CASSQVAGGSSYNEQFF
V: TRBV18; size: NA; J: TRBJ2-1; length: 15; D: NA; DNA: TGTGCCAGCTCACGCACCGGGGCCACGAGAAATGAGCAGTTCTTC; CDR3: CASSRTGATRNEQFF
V: TRBV27; size: NA; J: TRBJ2-2; length: 17; D: TRBD1; DNA: TGTGCCAGCAGTGCCCAACGGGACAGCCTGAACACCGGGGAGCTGTTTTTT; CDR3: CASSAQRDSLNTGELFF
V: TRBV9; size: NA; J: TRBJ2-3; length: 13; D: NA; DNA: TGTGCCAGCAGCGCCATACCAGAGTATACGCAGTATTTT; CDR3: CASSAIPEYTQYF
V: TRBV28; size: NA; J: TRBJ2-2; length: 18; D: TRBD2; DNA: TGTGCCAGCAGTTTATATGGGGTAGCTAGCGGGTACACCGGGGAGCTGTTTTTT; CDR3: CASSLYGVASGYTGELFF
V: TRBV5-1; size: NA; J: TRBJ2-1; length: 12; D: NA; DNA: TGCGCCAGCAGCTTGGAGATGGGTGAGCAGTTCTTC; CDR3: CASSLEMGEQFF
V: TRBV28; size: NA; J: TRBJ2-6; length: 18; D: TRBD1; DNA: TGTGCCAGCAGTTTGATTGGACAGGGTGGTTACGGGGCCAACGTCCTGACTTTC; CDR3: CASSLIGQGGYGANVLTF
V: TRBV19; size: NA; J: TRBJ1-1; length: 12; D: NA; DNA: TGTGCCAGTAGTATGGGTGGGACTGAAGCTTTCTTT; CDR3: CASSMGGTEAFF
V: TRBV7-2; size: once; J: TRBJ1-2; length: 13; D: NA; DNA: TGTGCCAGCAGCTTCGGGGGTAACTATGGCTACACCTTC; CDR3: CASSFGGNYGYTF
V: TRBV9; size: many; J: TRBJ1-3; length: 16; D: NA; DNA: TGTGCCAGCAGCGGAGTCCCCGGACTCTCTGGAAACACCATATATTTT; CDR3: CASSGVPGLSGNTIYF
V: TRBV6-7; size: NA; J: TRBJ1-5; length: 17; D: NA; DNA: TGTGCCAGCAGTTACTCGAAAGGAGGGTTTGTGGGCCAGCCCCAGCATTTT; CDR3: CASSYSKGGFVGQPQHF
V: TRBV6-5; size: NA; J: TRBJ2-7; length: 12; D: TRBD1; DNA: TGTGCCTCGGGACAGCCACTCTACGAGCAGTACTTC; CDR3: CASGQPLYEQYF
V: TRBV5-1; size: few; J: TRBJ1-1; length: 15; D: NA; DNA: TGCGCCAGCAGCCCGGCTGGCAGCCTCTCGCGTGAAGCTTTCTTT; CDR3: CASSPAGSLSREAFF
V: TRBV5-6; size: NA; J: TRBJ1-2; length: 14; D: NA; DNA: TGTGCCAGCAGCGTGACACAGGGTTCCTATGGCTACACCTTC; CDR3: CASSVTQGSYGYTF
V: TRBV6-6; size: once; J: TRBJ2-2; length: 15; D: NA; DNA: TGTGCCAGCAGTTACGCTGCCAGTTACACCGGGGAGCTGTTTTTT; CDR3: CASSYAASYTGELFF
V: TRBV18; size: NA; J: TRBJ1-4; length: 16; D: TRBD1; DNA: TGTGCCAGCTCACCAAGGCCCGGGACAGATAATGAAAAACTGTTTTTT; CDR3: CASSPRPGTDNEKLFF
V: TRBV5-5; size: NA; J: TRBJ2-5; length: 14; D: NA; DNA: TGTGCCAGCAGCACTCACCTCCTCCAAGAGACCCAGTACTTC; CDR3: CASSTHLLQETQYF
V: TRBV10-3; size: NA; J: TRBJ2-3; length: 16; D: TRBD2; DNA: TGTGCCATCAGTCTGGGGCAGCGGGGCCTCACAGATACGCAGTATTTT; CDR3: CAISLGQRGLTDTQYF
V: TRBV2; size: NA; J: TRBJ2-1; length: 14; D: TRBD2; DNA: TGTGCCAGCAGGGCGGGAGGGATCTACAATGAGCAGTTCTTC; CDR3: CASRAGGIYNEQFF
V: TRBV7-2; size: NA; J: TRBJ1-1; length: 19; D: NA; DNA: TGTGCCAGCAGCGGCCCGCCAGAGGCGCGGGCGATTTTTCGCACTGAAGCTTTCTTT; CDR3: CASSGPPEARAIFRTEAFF
V: TRBV7-2; size: NA; J: TRBJ2-7; length: 15; D: NA; DNA: TGTGCCAGCAGCTTAGGCGGGACAACCTCCTACGAGCAGTACTTC; CDR3: CASSLGGTTSYEQYF
V: TRBV7-8; size: NA; J: TRBJ2-3; length: 13; D: NA; DNA: TGTGCCAGCAGCTTGGAGGGATACGGGGCGCAGTATTTT; CDR3: CASSLEGYGAQYF
V: TRBV5-4; size: NA; J: TRBJ2-7; length: 14; D: TRBD2; DNA: TGTGCCAGCAGCCCGGGACTAGCGGGTTACGAGCAGTACTTC; CDR3: CASSPGLAGYEQYF
V: TRBV9; size: once; J: TRBJ2-1; length: 15; D: NA; DNA: TGTGCCAGCAGCGTCGATCAGGGGCCTTACAATGAGCAGTTCTTC; CDR3: CASSVDQGPYNEQFF
V: TRBV5-1; size: once; J: TRBJ2-1; length: 15; D: NA; DNA: TGCGCCAGCAGCTTCCGCCGGTCGGAGTTTGATGAGCAGTTCTTC; CDR3: CASSFRRSEFDEQFF
V: TRBV29-1; size: NA; J: TRBJ1-2; length: 16; D: NA; DNA: TGCAGCGTGGGCGGACTAGTGATCCCAGAAGGCTATGGCTACACCTTC; CDR3: CSVGGLVIPEGYGYTF
V: TRBV27; size: NA; J: TRBJ2-7; length: 14; D: NA; DNA: TGTGCCAGCAGTCCCACCGGGACATTCTACGAGCAGTACTTC; CDR3: CASSPTGTFYEQYF
V: TRBV7-2; size: NA; J: TRBJ1-1; length: 12; D: NA; DNA: TGTGCCAGCAGCCCACGGGTGGCTGAAGCTTTCTTT; CDR3: CASSPRVAEAFF
V: TRBV29-1; size: NA; J: TRBJ1-1; length: 14; D: NA; DNA: TGCAGCGTTGGAGGGGGACGGGGGAACACTGAAGCTTTCTTT; CDR3: CSVGGGRGNTEAFF
V: TRBV6-4; size: NA; J: TRBJ2-1; length: 15; D: NA; DNA: TGTGCCAGCAGTGACTCCAGGTATTCCTACAATGAGCAGTTCTTC; CDR3: CASSDSRYSYNEQFF
V: TRBV4-2; size: NA; J: TRBJ2-3; length: 18; D: NA; DNA: TGTGCCAGCAGCCAAGATCGATTTAAGGGACGGGGCCCGGATACGCAGTATTTT; CDR3: CASSQDRFKGRGPDTQYF
V: TRBV5-1; size: NA; J: TRBJ2-7; length: 14; D: TRBD1; DNA: TGCGCCAGCGGACTTAGACAGGGGGCGTACGAGCAGTACTTC; CDR3: CASGLRQGAYEQYF
V: TRBV27; size: NA; J: TRBJ1-5; length: 13; D: NA; DNA: TGTGCCAGCAGTTTAGGCGGATATCAGCCCCAGCATTTT; CDR3: CASSLGGYQPQHF
V: TRBV15; size: NA; J: TRBJ2-7; length: 13; D: TRBD1; DNA: TGTGCCACCAGCAGGGGGACAGGCGACGAGCAGTACTTC; CDR3: CATSRGTGDEQYF
V: TRBV6-5; size: NA; J: TRBJ1-1; length: 14; D: TRBD1; DNA: TGTGCCAGCAGTCCCAACAGGGGATACACTGAAGCTTTCTTT; CDR3: CASSPNRGYTEAFF
V: TRBV9; size: NA; J: TRBJ2-2; length: 16; D: TRBD2; DNA: TGTGCCAGCAGCGTAGTCCTAGCGGAAAACACCGGGGAGCTGTTTTTT; CDR3: CASSVVLAENTGELFF
V: TRBV28; size: NA; J: TRBJ1-6; length: 15; D: NA; DNA: TGTGCCAGCACCCTAGCTGGGACACTAGGGTCACCCCTCCACTTT; CDR3: CASTLAGTLGSPLHF